The T cell receptor (beta chain) under discussion was sequenced for a study of CD8+CD57+ T cells in acquired aplastic anemia. Across the study: The mean DNA yield obtained from sorted CD4+ and CD8+ cells came to approximately 3 ug. Overall study findings and caveats: There were approximately 27 CD8+ CDR3 sequences that occurred in both patients and controls. Between patients and controls, CD8+ Simpson's diversity did not vary significantly.

This clonotype came up a few times. No antigen is known for it. Trimming pared 2 bases from V and 2 bases from J, leaving 13 bases between. The CDR3 is 15 amino acids. Germline CDR1 is KGHSH and CDR2 is LQKENI. The use of genomic DNA as template underpinned the TCR beta VDJ and CDR3 profiling. MiXCR was run by TCRdb on the reads, yielding one entry per CDR3 protein. Of some 170,000 distinct CDR3 sequences detected, more than 45% appear once; the ten largest clones hold roughly 1.1%. Those patients picked for sequencing had displayed CD8+CD57+ cell expansion on flow cytometry. Each patient had severe acquired aplastic anemia.

This TCR came from a human donor with aplastic anemia. Sequenced: sorted CD4+, CD8+, or CD8+CD57+ T cells (not recorded which) from PBMCs. This sequence joins TRBV18 and TRBJ2-7; D is perhaps TRBD1 or TRBD2 (6 bases each). The CDR3 sequence: CASSPGQWGAYEQYF. The CDR3 DNA reads TGTGCCAGCTCACCAGGACAGTGGGGGGCCTACGAGCAGTACTTC.